This T cell receptor (beta chain) appears in the sequencing data of a study of blood T cells in healthy people across ages. The second PCR ran roughly 6 to 12 cycles with a sample-barcoded 5' primer and J-beta primers. Every molecule of cDNA carried a tag from a template-switch adaptor with 12 random nucleotides. MiXCR, applied by TCRdb to the 5' RACE reads, yields one record per CDR3 protein. The table records hundreds of thousands of distinct CDR3 sequences, 40% to 50% of them present only once. Points from the study as a whole: Getting older went along with TCR beta diversity per million T cells dropping roughly linearly.

Turning to this clonotype: No antigen is known for it.

The CDR3 runs to 13 residues. CDR1 and CDR2 from the germline V gene are DFQATT and SNEGSKA (reference sequence). The rearrangement links TRBV20-1 to TRBJ2-7; 9 nucleotides align to TRBD1. With the DNA end fitting TRBJ2-1 better, the J assignment may be wrong. The receptor was isolated from a man between 60 and 75 years old in good health. Input material: blood. CDR3 nucleotides: TGCAGCACCCCGGGACAGGGTAACTACGAGCAGTTCTTC. This gives the protein CSTPGQGNYEQFF.